The source of this T cell receptor (beta chain) is a study of cytomegalovirus exposure and HLA in healthy donors. Regarding donors, all were healthy bone marrow donors. The PCR used 60 Vbeta and 13 Jbeta primers. Libraries were prepared by immunoSEQ multiplex PCR; TCRdb keeps only in-frame clonotypes and omits some of them. The data show roughly 100,000 clones, roughly four fifths seen once. General study findings and limits: An analysis that was carried out later associated 16,000 or so TCR beta sequences with HLA alleles at 0.05 false discovery rate. In a later analysis, CMV-associated beta chains were mostly HLA-associated, it appeared. Relative to equally common others, HLA-associated TCR beta chains showed greater clonal expansion in a later analysis.

Germline CDR1 is SEHNR and CDR2 is FQNEAQ (reference sequence). The CDR3 has 16 residues. V lost 7 bases, J lost 4 bases, and 14 bases stayed unmatched. The count of this clone is one. The antigen is not known. The sample taken for sequencing was PBMCs. The receptor was isolated from a man aged 25 to 40 in good health and CMV-seropositive. The gene calls are TRBV7-9 and TRBJ2-3, with 7 bases fitting TRBD2. The CDR3 region is CASTIKPASGPDTQYF. CDR3 bases: TGTGCCAGCACCATTAAGCCGGCTAGCGGCCCAGATACGCAGTATTTT. The full variable domain, in which reference TRBV7-9 and TRBJ2-3 provide the parts outside the CDR3, is DTGVSQNPRHKITKRGQNVTFRCDPISEHNRLYWYRQTLGQGPEFLTYFQNEAQLEKSRLLSDRFSAERPKGSFSTLEIQRTEQGDSAMYLCASTIKPASGPDTQYFGPGTRLTVL.